The T cell receptor beta chain under discussion was sequenced for a study of blood T cell repertoires in COVID-19. Study overall: PBMCs, B-cell-depleted T cells, or T cells provided the cDNA or gDNA that made up the material.

Sequencing was performed with immunoSEQ multiplex PCR; in TCRdb, only in-frame clones are kept and a portion is missing. The table records about 210,000 clones, 70% to 85% of them present only once. The sequenced sample consisted of peripheral blood. The receptor was isolated from a woman aged 80 or over with COVID-19, enrolled during active disease.

Written as DNA, the CDR3 is TGTGCCAGCATGAGGACAGGTGGAAACATTCAGTACTTC. Translating it yields CASMRTGGNIQYF. The V and J genes are TRBV6-5 and TRBJ2-4; 7 nucleotides line up with TRBD1. This CDR3 is built from 13 residues. J was trimmed by 6 bases and V by 7 bases; bases with no gene match: 6. CDR1 and CDR2 (germline): MNHEY, SVGAGI.